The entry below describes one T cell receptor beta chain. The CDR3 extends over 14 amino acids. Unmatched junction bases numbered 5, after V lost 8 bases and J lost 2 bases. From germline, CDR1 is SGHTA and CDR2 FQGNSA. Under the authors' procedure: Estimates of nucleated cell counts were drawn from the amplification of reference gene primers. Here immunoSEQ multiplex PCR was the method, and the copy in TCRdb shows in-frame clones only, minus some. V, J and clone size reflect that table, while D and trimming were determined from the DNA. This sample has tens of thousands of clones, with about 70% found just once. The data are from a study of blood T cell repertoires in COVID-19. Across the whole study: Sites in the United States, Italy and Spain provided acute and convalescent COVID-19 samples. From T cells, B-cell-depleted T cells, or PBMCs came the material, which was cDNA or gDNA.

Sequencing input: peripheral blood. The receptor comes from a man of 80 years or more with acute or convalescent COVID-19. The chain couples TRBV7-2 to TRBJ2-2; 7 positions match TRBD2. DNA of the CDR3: TGTGCCAGCCCGCTAGCGGCAAACACCGGGGAGCTGTTTTTT. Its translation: CASPLAANTGELFF.